This entry concerns a single T cell receptor beta chain. The CDR3 covers 16 residues. CDR1 is SNHLY, CDR2 FYNNEI, per germline. With V trimmed by 6 bases and J by 5 bases, 12 bases remained unmatched. It was with 60 Vbeta and 13 Jbeta primers that the PCR ran. The table came from immunoSEQ multiplex PCR; TCRdb's copy has only in-frame clones and leaves some out. This specimen shows around 50,000 clones; the ten leading clones hold 12%. This sample is part of a study of cytomegalovirus exposure and HLA in healthy donors. The receptor's source is a woman in her thirties in good health and CMV-seropositive. V and J are TRBV2 and TRBJ1-5, with 8 nucleotides matching TRBD1. Sequencing was performed on PBMCs. The CDR3 bases are TGTGCCAGCAGCCTATCCTTCGGACAGGGTGATCAGCCCCAGCATTTT. It encodes CASSLSFGQGDQPQHF. Full variable domain (missing parts from reference TRBV2 and TRBJ1-5): EPEVTQTPSHQVTQMGQEVILRCVPISNHLYFYWYRQILGQKVEFLVSFYNNEISEKSEIFDDQFSVERPDGSNFTLKIRSTKLEDSAMYFCASSLSFGQGDQPQHFGDGTRLSIL.